This T cell receptor beta chain was observed in a study of T cell responses to AZD1222 COVID-19 vaccine (dated by TCRdb to the early 2020s). A note on the overall study: TCR sequencing was performed for about 240 trial participants, of whom around 200 were given two doses of AZD1222 and about 25 were given two doses of MenACWY control vaccine. Trial participants were enrolled by age into subgroups of 18-55, 56-69 and 70-plus years, and around 140, 26 and 57 TCR-sequenced participants, respectively, were included in these subgroups.

Broad study findings and their caveats: In the small 56-69-year group, the increase in depth fell short of significance, most likely because of low power. Reportedly, close to half of the unique spike-specific TCRs recognized epitopes lying outside the regions that are mutated in the B.1.351 and B.1.1.7 variants. After two AZD1222 doses, both the breadth and the depth of spike-specific TCRs were significantly higher than at day 0 and than in MenACWY recipients. CD4 TCRs associated with the vaccine covered the entire spike protein, and the dominant responses were in regions 160-218 and 743-854. Only 5 to 7 AZD1222 recipients were SARS-CoV-2 seropositive at baseline, limiting conclusions about previously exposed vaccinees. Because no day 14 peak-response samples were available, the repertoires could be characterized only after the peak T cell response. Participants were mostly white British and included more females than males, and it was suggested by the authors that clonal diversity may have been underestimated.

The CDR3 regions of human TCRbeta chains were analyzed by immunosequencing. As for the authors' bioinformatics: Repertoire TCRs were checked for matches against a reference library of SARS-CoV-2-specific TCRs that had been generated using the MIRA antigen-specificity platform. Breadth meant the fraction of unique TCRs that were SARS-CoV-2-associated, whereas depth meant the fraction of total T cells that were SARS-CoV-2-associated. Using the MIRA data, each spike-specific TCR was mapped to the spike region that the TCR reacts to and placed in a CD4 or CD8 class. Log10-transformed breadth and depth values were compared by one-way ANOVA with Sidak's multiple comparisons tests. This is the immuneACCESS table as TCRdb keeps it, with only in-frame sequences that have V and J called. A part of the clones is gone; compared with another copy, unresolved V genes explain less than half, and the rest is unexplained. V, J and clone size were drawn from that table, and D and trimming were deduced from the DNA. This sample gives about 120,000 clones in total; around 90% of them show up just once. The ten largest clones add up to around 2.6% of the sample.

The sample's time point label, decoded: about 28 days (+/-7) after the second vaccine dose. AZD1222 recipients whose second dose came at about 4 weeks and those whose second dose came at about 12 weeks were combined into one group, since spike-specific TCR depth and breadth did not differ between the two schedules. The vaccinee samples were drawn from two UK trials, COV001 and COV002, one of which was a single-blind randomized controlled phase 2/3 trial testing AZD1222 (ChAdOx1 nCoV-19) in healthy adults. For TCRbeta chain sequencing, PBMC samples were collected from trial participants at day 0 and at day 28 after the second dose. V trim: 0 bases; J trim: 7 bases; unmatched bases: 10. The germline V gene encodes CDR1 SGHKS and CDR2 YYEKEE (reference sequence). The CDR3 runs 17 residues from the cysteine to the phenylalanine. Just CDR3 DNA is preserved here, 51 bases in frame from base 1. This clone turned up a few times. The specificity of this receptor is unknown. Base qualities are not at hand, and no much larger clone is one base apart.

The receptor was isolated from an adult who received the AZD1222 COVID-19 vaccine. Sequencing used peripheral blood, obtained 28 days after the second AZD1222 dose. The rearrangement combines TRBV5-5 with TRBJ2-4; 10 junctional bases match TRBD2. CDR3 protein: CASSLAGVAGGSNIQYF. In nucleotides, the sequence is TGTGCCAGCAGCTTGGCAGGCGTAGCGGGGGGAAGTAACATTCAGTACTTC.